The rows below give T cell receptor beta chains drawn from one sample of a study of brain T cells in children with intractable seizures. The protocol was immunoSEQ multiplex PCR, while the TCRdb copy is restricted to in-frame clones and leaves out a portion. The sample yields 75,000 to 80,000 clones, roughly 91% seen once. The sequenced sample was peripheral blood, obtained at surgery. These receptors were collected from a boy under two years old with tuberous sclerosis and intractable seizures. The CDR3 runs from the conserved cysteine through the conserved F or W. A D gene is named only where the DNA matches it firmly. Clone size appears in some rows only: once, few, many, or a class for an expanded clone.

J: TRBJ1-4; D: NA; V: TRBV7-9; size: NA; CDR3: CASSYGGEKLFF; DNA: TGTGCCAGCAGCTATGGGGGTGAAAAACTGTTTTTT
J: TRBJ1-5; D: NA; V: TRBV24-1; size: few; CDR3: CATSDLPGNQPQHF; DNA: TGTGCCACCAGTGATTTGCCTGGGAATCAGCCCCAGCATTTT
J: TRBJ2-7; D: NA; V: TRBV6-5; size: NA; CDR3: CASTTPRGSYEQYF; DNA: TGTGCCAGCACCACACCAAGGGGATCCTACGAGCAGTACTTC
J: TRBJ2-7; D: NA; V: TRBV5-1; size: NA; CDR3: CASSNSDGVLYEQYF; DNA: TGCGCCAGCAGCAATTCTGATGGGGTTTTGTACGAGCAGTACTTC
J: TRBJ1-3; D: NA; V: TRBV29-1; size: NA; CDR3: CSVEDIWAGSGNTIYF; DNA: TGCAGCGTTGAAGATATTTGGGCGGGATCTGGAAACACCATATATTTT
J: TRBJ2-1; D: TRBD2; V: TRBV27; size: NA; CDR3: CASTRGSGGYNEQFF; DNA: TGTGCCAGCACTCGGGGAAGCGGGGGTTACAATGAGCAGTTCTTC
J: TRBJ2-7; D: NA; V: TRBV5-4; size: few; CDR3: CASSPAPGDFEQYF; DNA: TGTGCCAGCAGTCCGGCTCCAGGGGATTTCGAGCAGTACTTC
J: TRBJ2-1; D: NA; V: TRBV29-1; size: NA; CDR3: CSVEQVSLSEQFF; DNA: TGCAGCGTTGAACAGGTTTCACTTTCCGAGCAGTTCTTC
J: TRBJ1-1; D: NA; V: TRBV7-2; size: NA; CDR3: CASSFRGNTEAFF; DNA: TGTGCCAGCAGCTTCCGGGGGAACACTGAAGCTTTCTTT
J: TRBJ1-3; D: TRBD1; V: TRBV11-1; size: NA; CDR3: CASSYRGARSGNTIYF; DNA: TGTGCCAGCAGCTACAGGGGCGCTCGCTCTGGAAACACCATATATTTT
J: TRBJ2-5; D: TRBD2; V: TRBV2; size: NA; CDR3: CASSDLAGGFQETQYF; DNA: TGTGCCAGCAGTGACCTAGCGGGGGGTTTCCAAGAGACCCAGTACTTC
J: TRBJ1-5; D: TRBD1; V: TRBV19; size: NA; CDR3: CASSPRDRDNQPQHF; DNA: TGTGCCAGTAGTCCCCGGGACAGGGACAATCAGCCCCAGCATTTT
J: TRBJ1-1; D: NA; V: TRBV6-5; size: NA; CDR3: CAVDPGTANTEAFF; DNA: TGTGCCGTTGATCCCGGGACGGCGAACACTGAAGCTTTCTTT
J: TRBJ2-5; D: NA; V: TRBV5-8; size: NA; CDR3: CASNLPVESETQYF; DNA: TGTGCCAGCAACCTGCCGGTAGAATCGGAGACCCAGTACTTC
J: TRBJ1-1; D: TRBD1; V: TRBV5-1; size: NA; CDR3: CASSLGGTGWNTEAFF; DNA: TGCGCCAGCAGCTTGGGGGGGACAGGTTGGAACACTGAAGCTTTCTTT
J: TRBJ1-3; D: NA; V: TRBV19; size: NA; CDR3: CASTTSSGNTIYF; DNA: TGTGCCAGTACCACAAGCTCTGGAAACACCATATATTTT
J: TRBJ1-5; D: NA; V: TRBV30; size: NA; CDR3: CAWASDSNQPQHF; DNA: TGTGCCTGGGCTTCGGATAGCAATCAGCCCCAGCATTTT
J: TRBJ2-1; D: TRBD2; V: TRBV10-2; size: NA; CDR3: CATGGTSGNSEQFF; DNA: TGCGCCACCGGGGGGACTAGCGGGAATAGTGAGCAGTTCTTC
J: TRBJ2-1; D: NA; V: TRBV6-1; size: NA; CDR3: CASSEAGSSYNEQFF; DNA: TGTGCCAGCAGTGAAGCAGGGAGCTCCTACAATGAGCAGTTCTTC
J: TRBJ2-7; D: TRBD1; V: TRBV7-6; size: NA; CDR3: CASSYGTGFTYEQYF; DNA: TGTGCCAGCAGCTACGGGACAGGGTTCACCTACGAGCAGTACTTC
J: TRBJ2-2; D: TRBD2; V: TRBV7-3; size: NA; CDR3: CASSPIAGGNTGELFF; DNA: TGTGCCAGCAGCCCAATAGCGGGGGGCAACACCGGGGAGCTGTTTTTT
J: TRBJ2-5; D: TRBD2; V: TRBV28; size: once; CDR3: CASSLVAGGGAETQYF; DNA: TGTGCCAGCAGTTTGGTAGCGGGAGGTGGGGCGGAGACCCAGTACTTC
J: TRBJ2-3; D: NA; V: TRBV6-1; size: NA; CDR3: CASSEDGTDTQYF; DNA: TGTGCCAGCAGTGAAGACGGTACAGATACGCAGTATTTT